This is a list of T cell receptor beta chains from one sample in a study of beta chain features in type 1 diabetes. Some clones are missing from TCRdb's copy, which holds only in-frame ones; the method was immunoSEQ multiplex PCR. The sample holds 150,000 to 180,000 clones; 9% to 12% are singletons and the top ten take 0.45% to 0.6%. Sequencing input: central memory CD4+ T cells from blood. The receptors stem from a man between 25 and 39 years old with type 1 diabetes. CDR3s include the opening cysteine and the closing phenylalanine or tryptophan. Fields, in order: J gene, V gene, D gene, clone size, CDR3 DNA, CDR3 protein. A D gene is named only where the DNA matches it firmly. For some rows the clone size is stated as once, few or many, or as a class when expanded; others skip it.

J: TRBJ2-1; V: TRBV7-9; D: TRBD2; size: few; DNA: TGTGCCAGCAGCTTTCCAGCAGGACTAGCGGCTAATGAGCAGTTCTTC; CDR3: CASSFPAGLAANEQFF
J: TRBJ2-3; V: TRBV5-1; D: NA; size: few; DNA: TGCGCCAGCAGCCCAGGGACTAGCACAGATACGCAGTATTTT; CDR3: CASSPGTSTDTQYF
J: TRBJ1-2; V: TRBV11-2; D: NA; size: many; DNA: TGTGCCAGCAGCTTAGGTTTACGAGGGAACACCTATGGCTACACCTTC; CDR3: CASSLGLRGNTYGYTF
J: TRBJ2-1; V: TRBV9; D: TRBD2; size: NA; DNA: TGTGCCAGCAGCGTGTCTAGCGGTGGCTATGAGCAGTTCTTC; CDR3: CASSVSSGGYEQFF
J: TRBJ2-3; V: TRBV28; D: TRBD2; size: NA; DNA: TGTGCCAGCAGCCTTAGCGGGAGCACAGATACGCAGTATTTT; CDR3: CASSLSGSTDTQYF
J: TRBJ2-3; V: TRBV7-3; D: NA; size: few; DNA: TGTGCCAGCAGCTCGAGAGGCCAGTCAGATACGCAGTATTTT; CDR3: CASSSRGQSDTQYF
J: TRBJ2-1; V: TRBV2; D: TRBD1; size: NA; DNA: TGTGCCAGCAGTGTCGACAGGGATAATGAGCAGTTCTTC; CDR3: CASSVDRDNEQFF
J: TRBJ2-1; V: TRBV7-3; D: NA; size: NA; DNA: TGTGCCAGCAGCCGCACGGGGGAGTCCTACAATGAGCAGTTCTTC; CDR3: CASSRTGESYNEQFF
J: TRBJ2-3; V: TRBV10-3; D: TRBD1; size: NA; DNA: TGTGCCATCCGGGACAGGGCCCGGAAGAGCACAGATACGCAGTATTTT; CDR3: CAIRDRARKSTDTQYF
J: TRBJ2-5; V: TRBV5-1; D: TRBD2; size: NA; DNA: TGCGCCAGCAGCTTCGAGGGCGGGAGGGAGACCCAGTACTTC; CDR3: CASSFEGGRETQYF
J: TRBJ2-2; V: TRBV7-2; D: NA; size: NA; DNA: TGTGCCAGTTCGAGTGACACCGGGGAGCTGTTTTTT; CDR3: CASSSDTGELFF
J: TRBJ1-2; V: TRBV4-1; D: NA; size: NA; DNA: TGCGCCAGCAGCCAAGATGCGTCAGGGTATGGCTACACCTTC; CDR3: CASSQDASGYGYTF
J: TRBJ2-5; V: TRBV25-1; D: NA; size: few; DNA: TGTGCCAGCAGTGAATCTCTTTACACGGGAGAGACCCAGTACTTC; CDR3: CASSESLYTGETQYF
J: TRBJ1-1; V: TRBV5-4; D: NA; size: few; DNA: TGTGCCAGCAGCCCAGGGAATTACATGAACACTGAAGCTTTCTTT; CDR3: CASSPGNYMNTEAFF